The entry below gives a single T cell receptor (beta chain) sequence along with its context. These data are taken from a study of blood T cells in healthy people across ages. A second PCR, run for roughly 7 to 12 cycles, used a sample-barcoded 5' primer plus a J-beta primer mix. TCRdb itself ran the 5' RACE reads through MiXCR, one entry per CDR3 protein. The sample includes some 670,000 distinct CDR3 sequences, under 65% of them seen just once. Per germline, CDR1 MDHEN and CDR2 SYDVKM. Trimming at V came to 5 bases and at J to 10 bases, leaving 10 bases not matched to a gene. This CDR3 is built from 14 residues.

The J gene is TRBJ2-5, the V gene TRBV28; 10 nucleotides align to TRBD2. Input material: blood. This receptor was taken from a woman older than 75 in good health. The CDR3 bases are TGTGCCAGCAGTCTAGCGGGAGTTGGGGGTATCCAGTACTTC. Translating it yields CASSLAGVGGIQYF.